This T cell receptor (beta chain) was observed in a study of blood T cells in healthy people across ages. This CDR3 is 12 amino acids long. The germline V gene has CDR1 SGHAT and CDR2 FQDESV (reference sequence). Trimming cost V 5 bases and J 7 bases; bases outside gene matches: 4. Combining a sample-barcoded 5' primer with a J-beta primer mix, a second PCR ran for roughly 7 to 11 cycles. A single record per CDR3 protein comes from TCRdb applying MiXCR to the 5' RACE reads. The sample contains about 1.5 million distinct CDR3 sequences, approximately 42% of which appear only once. General study findings and limits: The study regarded diversity estimates from one million T cells as underestimates.

A word on this clonotype: Its antigen is not known.

The source material was blood. V gene TRBV11-1 combines with J gene TRBJ1-1; 7 bases align to TRBD1. This clonotype originated in a woman between 18 and 29 years old in good health. The chain's CDR3 is CASSGRDSEAFF. CDR3 DNA: TGTGCCAGCAGCGGCCGGGACAGTGAAGCTTTCTTT.